This T cell receptor beta chain was obtained from a study of T cells in Graves' hyperthyroidism and ophthalmopathy. In germline, CDR1 is LNHDA, CDR2 SQIVND (reference sequence). The CDR3 consists of 16 residues. The V end lost 6 bases, the J end lost 3 bases, and 21 bases lay between the germline ends. This clonotype was observed at least ten times. Patients having uncontrolled infection, another autoimmune disease, pregnancy or lactation were not included. Amplified TCR beta CDR3 regions derived from RNA transcripts. The TCR CDR3 first-round RT-PCR relied on the HTBI primer set. TCRdb itself ran the multiplex PCR reads through MiXCR, one entry per CDR3 protein. The profile shows 640,000 or so distinct CDR3 sequences, about 15% of them singletons.

The sequence derives from a woman in her thirties or forties with Graves' ophthalmopathy. The chain combines TRBV19 with TRBJ2-7; possibly TRBD2 for D (6 bases). Sequenced input: blood. The CDR3 protein is CASSPSGGRGFYEQYF. The CDR3 nucleotides read TGTGCCAGTAGCCCGTCAGGTGGGCGGGGATTCTACGAGCAGTACTTC.